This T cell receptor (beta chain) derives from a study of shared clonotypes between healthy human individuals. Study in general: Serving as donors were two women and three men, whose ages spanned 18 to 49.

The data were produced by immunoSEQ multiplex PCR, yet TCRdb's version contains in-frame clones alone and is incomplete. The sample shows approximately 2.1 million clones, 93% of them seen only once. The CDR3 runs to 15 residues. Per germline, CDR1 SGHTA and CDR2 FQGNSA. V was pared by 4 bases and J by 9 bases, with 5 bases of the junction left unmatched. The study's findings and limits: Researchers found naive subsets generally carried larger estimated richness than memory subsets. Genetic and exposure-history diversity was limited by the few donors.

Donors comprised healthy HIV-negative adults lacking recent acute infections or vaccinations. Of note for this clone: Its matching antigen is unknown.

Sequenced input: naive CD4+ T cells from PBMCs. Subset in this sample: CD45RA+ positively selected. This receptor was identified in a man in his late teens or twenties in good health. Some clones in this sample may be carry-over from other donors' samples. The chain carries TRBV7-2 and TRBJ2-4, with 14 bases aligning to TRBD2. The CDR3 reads CASSSGTSGSGIQYF. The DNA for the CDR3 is TGTGCCAGCAGCTCAGGGACTAGCGGGAGTGGCATTCAGTACTTC.